Included here is one T cell receptor beta chain sequence, with context. There are 11 residues in the CDR3. Germline V gene lookup returns CDR1 GTSNPN and CDR2 SVGIG (reference sequence). V was clipped by 7 bases and J by 6 bases, with 12 bases between them. The data stem from a study of blood T cell repertoires in COVID-19. Study summary: COVID-19 samples, acute and convalescent, were from the United States, Italy and Spain. PBMCs, B-cell-depleted T cells, or T cells were the source of the cDNA or gDNA that made up the material.

Data came from immunoSEQ multiplex PCR; TCRdb stores just in-frame clones and leaves some out. The data contain around 31,000 clones, 75% to 90% of them seen just once; the ten biggest clones take up around 30%. Sequencing was carried out using peripheral blood. This receptor was taken from a man older than 75 with acute or convalescent COVID-19. J is TRBJ1-1 and V is TRBV30, with D possibly being TRBD1 (6 bases). The CDR3 region has the DNA TGTGCCTACCGACAGGTCCCTGAAGCTTTCTTT. Its protein product is CAYRQVPEAFF.